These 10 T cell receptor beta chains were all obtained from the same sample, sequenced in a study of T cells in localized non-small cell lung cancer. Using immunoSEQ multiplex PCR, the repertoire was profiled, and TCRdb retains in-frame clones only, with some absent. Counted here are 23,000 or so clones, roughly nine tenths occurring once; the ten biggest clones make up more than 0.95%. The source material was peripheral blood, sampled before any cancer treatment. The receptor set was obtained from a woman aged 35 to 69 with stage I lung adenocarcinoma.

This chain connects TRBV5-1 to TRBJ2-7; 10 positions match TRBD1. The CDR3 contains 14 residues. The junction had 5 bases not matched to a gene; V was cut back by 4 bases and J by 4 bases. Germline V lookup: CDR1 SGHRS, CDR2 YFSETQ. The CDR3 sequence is CASSQGQGGYEQYF. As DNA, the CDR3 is TGCGCCAGCAGCCAAGGACAGGGGGGTTACGAGCAGTACTTC.

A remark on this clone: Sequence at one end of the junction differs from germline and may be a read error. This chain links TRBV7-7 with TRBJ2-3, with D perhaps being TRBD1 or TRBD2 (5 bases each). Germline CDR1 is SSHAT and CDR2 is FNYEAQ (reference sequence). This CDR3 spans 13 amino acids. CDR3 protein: CASSSGPDDTQYF. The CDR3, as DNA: TGTGCTAGCAGCTCGGGACCGGACGATACGCAGTATTTT.

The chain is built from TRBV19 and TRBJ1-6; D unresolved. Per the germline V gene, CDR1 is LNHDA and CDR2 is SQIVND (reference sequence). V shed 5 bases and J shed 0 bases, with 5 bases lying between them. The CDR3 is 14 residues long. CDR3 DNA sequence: TGTGCCAGTAGTCTTAGCTCCTATAATTCACCCCTCCACTTT. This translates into CASSLSSYNSPLHF.

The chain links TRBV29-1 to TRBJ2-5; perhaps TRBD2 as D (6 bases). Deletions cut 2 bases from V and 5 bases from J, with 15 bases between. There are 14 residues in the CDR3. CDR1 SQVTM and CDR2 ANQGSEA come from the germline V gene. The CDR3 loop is CSVEWGFGGETQYF. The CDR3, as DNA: TGCAGCGTTGAATGGGGGTTCGGAGGGGAGACCCAGTACTTC.

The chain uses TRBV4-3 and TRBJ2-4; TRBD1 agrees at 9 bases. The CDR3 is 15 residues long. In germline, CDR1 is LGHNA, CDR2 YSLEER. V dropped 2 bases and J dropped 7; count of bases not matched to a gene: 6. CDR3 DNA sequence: TGCGCCAGCAGCCAAACAGGCGGACAGGGGAACATTCAGTACTTC. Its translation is CASSQTGGQGNIQYF.

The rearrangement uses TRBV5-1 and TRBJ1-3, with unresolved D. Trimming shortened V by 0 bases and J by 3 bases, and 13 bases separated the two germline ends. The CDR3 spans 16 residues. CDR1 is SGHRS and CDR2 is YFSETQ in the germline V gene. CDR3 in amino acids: CASSLAVGVIGNTIYF. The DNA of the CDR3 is TGCGCCAGCAGCTTGGCGGTGGGAGTAATTGGAAACACCATATATTTT.

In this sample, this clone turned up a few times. The CDR3 is CASSLASQQPQHF. The CDR3 nucleotides are TGTGCCAGCAGCTTAGCCTCCCAACAGCCCCAGCATTTT. The chain uses TRBV7-2 and TRBJ1-5, with D unresolved. V was shortened by 0 bases and J by 7 bases, with 7 bases between the two germline ends. The CDR3 sequence is 13 residues long. CDR1 is SGHTA and CDR2 is FQGNSA in the germline V gene. The full variable domain, with the rest looked up from reference TRBV7-2 and TRBJ1-5, is GAGVSQSPSNKVTEKGKDVELRCDPISGHTALYWYRQSLGQGLEFLIYFQGNSAPDKSGLPSDRFSAERTGGSVSTLTIQRTQQEDSAVYLCASSLASQQPQHFGDGTRLSIL.

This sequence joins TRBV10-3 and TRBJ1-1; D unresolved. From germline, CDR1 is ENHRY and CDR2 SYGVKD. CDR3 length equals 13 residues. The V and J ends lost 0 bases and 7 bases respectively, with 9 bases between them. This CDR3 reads CAISESAGREAFF. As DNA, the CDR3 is TGTGCCATCAGTGAGTCGGCAGGACGTGAAGCTTTCTTT.

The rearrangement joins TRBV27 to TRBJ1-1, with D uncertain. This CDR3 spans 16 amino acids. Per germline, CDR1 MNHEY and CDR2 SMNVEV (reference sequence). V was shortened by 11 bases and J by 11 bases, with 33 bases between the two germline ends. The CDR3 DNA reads TGTGCCGGAACCTTTGAACGCCCGCTTTCGTCTATGTGTGCTTTCTTT. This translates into CAGTFERPLSSMCAFF.

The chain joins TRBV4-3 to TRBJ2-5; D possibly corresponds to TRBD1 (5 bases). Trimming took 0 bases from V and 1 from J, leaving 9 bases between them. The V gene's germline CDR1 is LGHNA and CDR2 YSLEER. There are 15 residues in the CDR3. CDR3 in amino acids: CASSQDWGLQETQYF. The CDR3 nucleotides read TGCGCCAGCAGCCAAGATTGGGGCCTCCAAGAGACCCAGTACTTC.